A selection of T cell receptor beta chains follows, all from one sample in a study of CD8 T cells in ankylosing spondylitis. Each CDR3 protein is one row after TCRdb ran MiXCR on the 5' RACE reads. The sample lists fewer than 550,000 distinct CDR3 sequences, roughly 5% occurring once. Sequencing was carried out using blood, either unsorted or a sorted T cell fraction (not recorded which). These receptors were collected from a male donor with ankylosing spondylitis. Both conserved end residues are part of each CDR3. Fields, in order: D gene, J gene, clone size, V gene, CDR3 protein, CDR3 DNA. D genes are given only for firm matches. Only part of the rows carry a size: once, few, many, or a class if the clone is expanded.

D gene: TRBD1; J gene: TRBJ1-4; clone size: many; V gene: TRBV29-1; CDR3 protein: CSVRDSLNEKLFF; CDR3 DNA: TGCAGCGTCCGGGACAGCCTTAATGAAAAACTGTTTTTT
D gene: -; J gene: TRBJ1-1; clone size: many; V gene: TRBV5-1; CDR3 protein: CASSLGSGPITNTEAFF; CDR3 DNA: TGCGCCAGCAGCTTGGGCAGCGGACCTATAACGAACACTGAAGCTTTCTTT
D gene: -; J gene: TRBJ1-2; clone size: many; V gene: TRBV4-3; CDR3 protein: CASSQDWAGNYGYTF; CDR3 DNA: TGCGCCAGCAGCCAAGATTGGGCAGGCAACTATGGCTACACCTTC
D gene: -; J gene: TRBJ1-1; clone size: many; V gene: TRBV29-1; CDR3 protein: CSVREGGTEAFF; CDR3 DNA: TGCAGCGTCCGGGAGGGGGGGACTGAAGCTTTCTTT
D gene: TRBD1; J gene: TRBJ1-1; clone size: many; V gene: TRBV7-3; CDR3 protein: CASSFRIDRVIRTEAFF; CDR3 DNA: TGTGCCAGCAGCTTTCGTATCGACAGGGTGATCCGCACTGAAGCTTTCTTT
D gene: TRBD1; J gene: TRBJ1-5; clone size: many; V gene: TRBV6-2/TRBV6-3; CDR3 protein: CASRRTGNDQPQHF; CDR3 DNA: TGTGCCAGCAGGCGGACAGGGAACGATCAGCCCCAGCATTTT
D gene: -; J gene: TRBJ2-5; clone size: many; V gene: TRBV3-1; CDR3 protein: CASSLRGQDMPQYF; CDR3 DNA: TGTGCCAGCAGCCTCCGGGGCCAGGATATGCCCCAGTACTTC
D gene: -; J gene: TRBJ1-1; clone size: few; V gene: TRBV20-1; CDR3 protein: CGQERNTEAFF; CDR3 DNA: TGCGGCCAAGAGCGAAACACTGAAGCTTTCTTT
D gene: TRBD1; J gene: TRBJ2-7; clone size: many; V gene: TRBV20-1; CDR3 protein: CSARDGQGATYEQYF; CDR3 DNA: TGCAGTGCTAGAGACGGACAGGGGGCTACCTACGAGCAGTACTTC
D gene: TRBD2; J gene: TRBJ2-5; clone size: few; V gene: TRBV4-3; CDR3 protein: CASSQVVAGGQETQYF; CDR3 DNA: TGCGCCAGCAGCCAAGTCGTAGCGGGGGGACAAGAGACCCAGTACTTC
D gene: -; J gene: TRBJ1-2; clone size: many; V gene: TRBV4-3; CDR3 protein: CASSQGTKGYGYTF; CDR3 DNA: TGCGCCAGCAGCCAAGGGACTAAGGGCTATGGCTACACCTTC
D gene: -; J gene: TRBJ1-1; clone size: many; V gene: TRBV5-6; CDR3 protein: CASSFPEGWTEAFF; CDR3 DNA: TGTGCCAGCAGCTTCCCCGAGGGTTGGACTGAAGCTTTCTTT
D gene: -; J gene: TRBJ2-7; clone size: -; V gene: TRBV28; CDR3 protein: CASGLGGLSYEQYF; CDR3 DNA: TGTGCCAGCGGCCTTGGGGGCCTCTCCTACGAGCAGTACTTC
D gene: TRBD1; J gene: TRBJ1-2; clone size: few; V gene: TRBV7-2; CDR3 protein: CASSSQGRPTFGGYTF; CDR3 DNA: TGTGCCAGCAGCTCACAGGGGAGGCCGACGTTCGGTGGCTACACCTTC
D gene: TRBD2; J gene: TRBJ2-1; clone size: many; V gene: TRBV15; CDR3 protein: CATSRVGTSFDEQFF; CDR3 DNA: TGTGCCACCAGCAGAGTTGGGACTAGCTTCGATGAGCAGTTCTTC
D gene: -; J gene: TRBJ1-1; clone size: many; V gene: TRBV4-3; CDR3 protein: CASSQDPPGRWKMNTEAFF; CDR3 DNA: TGCGCCAGCAGCCAAGATCCCCCCGGACGTTGGAAAATGAACACTGAAGCTTTCTTT
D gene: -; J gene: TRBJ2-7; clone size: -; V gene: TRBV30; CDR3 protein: CAWKRSDGQQYF; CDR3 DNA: TGTGCCTGGAAACGATCGGACGGCCAACAGTACTTC
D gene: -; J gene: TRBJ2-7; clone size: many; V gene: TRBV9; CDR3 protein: CASSVGGLPTYEQYF; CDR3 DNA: TGTGCCAGCAGCGTAGGAGGACTCCCGACCTACGAGCAGTACTTC
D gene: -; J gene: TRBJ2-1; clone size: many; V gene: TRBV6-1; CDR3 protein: CASSEARAPSYNEQFF; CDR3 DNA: TGTGCCAGCAGTGAAGCCAGGGCGCCTTCCTACAATGAGCAGTTCTTC
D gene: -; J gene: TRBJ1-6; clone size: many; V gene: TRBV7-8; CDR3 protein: CASSLVWAADNSPLHF; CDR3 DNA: TGTGCCAGCAGCTTAGTGTGGGCGGCCGACAATTCACCCCTCCACTTT
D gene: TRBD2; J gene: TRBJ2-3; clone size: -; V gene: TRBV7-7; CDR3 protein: CAGAGPRCTQYF; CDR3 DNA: TGTGCTGGAGCGGGGCCTCGGTGCACGCAGTATTTT
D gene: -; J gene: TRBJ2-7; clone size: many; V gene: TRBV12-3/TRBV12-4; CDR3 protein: CASSLSRRAGGYEQYF; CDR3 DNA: TGTGCCAGCAGTTTAAGTAGGCGGGCAGGGGGGTACGAGCAGTACTTC
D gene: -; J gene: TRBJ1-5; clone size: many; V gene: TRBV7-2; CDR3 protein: CASSLGDRNQPQHF; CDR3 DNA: TGTGCCAGCAGCCTAGGGGACCGCAATCAGCCCCAGCATTTT
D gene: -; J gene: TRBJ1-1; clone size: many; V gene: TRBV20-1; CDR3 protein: CSARDWSEAFF; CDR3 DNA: TGCAGTGCTAGAGATTGGAGCGAAGCTTTCTTT
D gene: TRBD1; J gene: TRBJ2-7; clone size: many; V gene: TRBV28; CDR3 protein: CASGLRGISYEQYF; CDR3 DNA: TGTGCCAGCGGCCTCAGGGGGATCTCCTACGAGCAGTACTTC
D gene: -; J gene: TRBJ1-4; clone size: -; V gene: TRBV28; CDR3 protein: CASSLYGKLFF; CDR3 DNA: TGTGCCAGCAGTTTGTATGGAAAACTGTTTTTT
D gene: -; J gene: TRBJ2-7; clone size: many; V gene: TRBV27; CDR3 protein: CASSTPSYEQYF; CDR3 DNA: TGTGCCAGCAGTACCCCCTCCTACGAGCAGTACTTC
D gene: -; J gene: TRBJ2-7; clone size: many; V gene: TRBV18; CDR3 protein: CASSRDGQGGYEQYF; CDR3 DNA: TGTGCCAGCTCACGCGATGGGCAGGGGGGCTACGAGCAGTACTTC
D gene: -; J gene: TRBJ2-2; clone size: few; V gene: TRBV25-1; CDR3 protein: CASSLRARGRTGELFF; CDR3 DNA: TGTGCCAGCAGCCTCCGGGCTAGAGGTCGCACCGGGGAGCTGTTTTTT
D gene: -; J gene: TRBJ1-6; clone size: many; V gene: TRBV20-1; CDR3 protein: CSAPGTVSSYNSPLHF; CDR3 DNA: TGCAGTGCTCCCGGGACGGTGAGCTCCTATAATTCACCCCTCCACTTT
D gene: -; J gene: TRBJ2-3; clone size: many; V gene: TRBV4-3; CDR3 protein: CASSQDLSRLISFTDTQYF; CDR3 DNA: TGCGCCAGCAGCCAAGATCTTTCGAGATTAATAAGTTTCACAGATACGCAGTATTTT
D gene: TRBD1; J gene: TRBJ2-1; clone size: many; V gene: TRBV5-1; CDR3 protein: CASRQGTLTYNEQFF; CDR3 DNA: TGCGCCAGCAGACAGGGGACGTTAACCTACAATGAGCAGTTCTTC
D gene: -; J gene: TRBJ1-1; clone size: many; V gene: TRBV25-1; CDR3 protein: CAGRNTEAFF; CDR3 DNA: TGTGCAGGACGGAACACTGAAGCTTTCTTT
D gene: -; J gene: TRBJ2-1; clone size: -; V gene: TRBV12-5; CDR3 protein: CASGLGISEQFF; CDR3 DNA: TGTGCTAGTGGTTTGGGAATTAGTGAGCAGTTCTTC
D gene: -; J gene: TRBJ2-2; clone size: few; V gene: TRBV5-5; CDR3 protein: CASSRSGTQAAGELFF; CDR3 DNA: TGTGCCAGCAGCCGCTCCGGGACACAAGCGGCCGGGGAGCTGTTTTTT
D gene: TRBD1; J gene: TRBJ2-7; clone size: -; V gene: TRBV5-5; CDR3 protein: CAIGLGQGAYEQYF; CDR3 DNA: TGTGCCATCGGCCTTGGACAGGGGGCCTACGAGCAGTACTTC
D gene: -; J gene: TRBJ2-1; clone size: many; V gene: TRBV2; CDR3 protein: CASSGQSYNEQFF; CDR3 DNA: TGTGCCAGCAGCGGACAGTCCTACAATGAGCAGTTCTTC
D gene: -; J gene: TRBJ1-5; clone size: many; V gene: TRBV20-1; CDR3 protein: CSAREGINQPQHF; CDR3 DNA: TGCAGTGCTAGAGAGGGGATCAATCAGCCCCAGCATTTT
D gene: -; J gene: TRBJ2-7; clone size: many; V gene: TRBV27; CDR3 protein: CASSQRGGVYEQYF; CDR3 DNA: TGTGCCAGCAGTCAAAGGGGGGGGGTCTACGAGCAGTACTTC
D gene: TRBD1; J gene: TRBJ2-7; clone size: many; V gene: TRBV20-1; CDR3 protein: CSARPLDRVVDEQYF; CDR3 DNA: TGCAGTGCTAGACCATTGGACAGGGTGGTAGACGAGCAGTACTTC
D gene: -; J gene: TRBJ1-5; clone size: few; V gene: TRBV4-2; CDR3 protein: CASSQELGPQHF; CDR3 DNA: TGTGCCAGCAGCCAAGAGCTGGGCCCCCAGCATTTT
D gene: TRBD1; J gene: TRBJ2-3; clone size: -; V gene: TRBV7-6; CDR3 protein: CASSPDRFTQYF; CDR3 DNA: TGTGCCAGCAGCCCGGACAGGTTTACGCAGTATTTT
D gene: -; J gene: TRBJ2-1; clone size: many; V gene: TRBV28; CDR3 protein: CASRTLAKSYNEQFF; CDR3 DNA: TGTGCCAGCAGGACCCTAGCCAAATCCTACAATGAGCAGTTCTTC
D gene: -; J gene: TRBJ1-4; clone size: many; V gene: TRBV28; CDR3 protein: CASKNAGTNEKLFF; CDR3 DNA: TGTGCCAGTAAGAACGCGGGGACTAATGAAAAACTGTTTTTT
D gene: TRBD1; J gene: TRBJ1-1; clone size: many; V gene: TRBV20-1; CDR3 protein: CSASRGTEAFF; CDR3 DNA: TGCAGTGCTAGCAGGGGGACTGAAGCTTTCTTT
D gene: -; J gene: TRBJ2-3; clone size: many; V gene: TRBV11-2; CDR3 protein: CASSPPGVYTDTQYF; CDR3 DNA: TGTGCCAGCAGCCCACCGGGAGTCTACACAGATACGCAGTATTTT